Below are 28 T cell receptor beta chains sequenced from a single sample in a study of T cell repertoires in ileal Crohn's disease. Clones were read by immunoSEQ multiplex PCR, and TCRdb kept only the in-frame ones, dropping some. The sample shows around 17,000 clones, 88% of them seen only once. The specimen sequenced was ileal tissue. The receptors were sampled from an adult with Crohn's disease.

The V and J genes are TRBV5-4 and TRBJ2-5; D not resolved. Trimming took off 3 bases at V and 4 bases at J, with 4 bases between the two ends. Germline CDR1 reads SGHNT; CDR2 reads YYREEE (reference sequence). The CDR3 consists of 11 residues. This chain's CDR3 is CASSSLETQYF. The CDR3 coding sequence is TGTGCCAGCAGCTCATTAGAGACCCAGTACTTC.

This chain joins TRBV6-1 and TRBJ1-5; D not resolved. V lost 1 base and J lost 2, with 9 bases in between. The CDR3 is 15 residues long. From germline, CDR1 is MNHNS and CDR2 SASEGT. The CDR3 loop is CASSEVRARNQPQHF. The CDR3 nucleotides are TGTGCCAGCAGTGAAGTTCGAGCGCGCAATCAGCCCCAGCATTTT.

This chain connects TRBV7-8 to TRBJ1-5, with 9 bases matching TRBD1. The CDR3 is 14 amino acids. V shed 3 bases and J 4 bases; nucleotides not matched to a gene: 1. The germline V gene has CDR1 SGHVS and CDR2 FQNEAQ. In nucleotides, the CDR3 is TGTGCCAGCAGCTTGGACAGGGGTAATCAGCCCCAGCATTTT. Residues: CASSLDRGNQPQHF.

This clone was observed a few times. V is TRBV27 and J is TRBJ1-1; 7 positions match TRBD1. After removal of 7 bases from V and 2 bases from J, the junction contained 7 bases not matched to a gene. The CDR3 consists of 14 residues. Germline V gene sequence: CDR1 MNHEY, CDR2 SMNVEV (reference sequence). CDR3 sequence (DNA): TGTGCCAGCACCTCGACAGGGTTTAACACTGAAGCTTTCTTT. Its translation: CASTSTGFNTEAFF.

The rearrangement joins TRBV27 to TRBJ1-4, with 9 bases lining up with TRBD1. This CDR3 has 15 residues. V dropped 4 bases and J dropped 5; count of bases not matched to a gene: 5. From germline, CDR1 is MNHEY and CDR2 SMNVEV (reference sequence). The CDR3 reads CASSWAGTGNEKLFF. DNA for the CDR3: TGTGCCAGCAGTTGGGCCGGGACAGGGAATGAAAAACTGTTTTTT.

The chain is built from TRBV5-4 and TRBJ2-5; 10 positions match TRBD2. V dropped 0 bases and J dropped 4; count of bases not matched to a gene: 6. Per the germline V gene, CDR1 is SGHNT and CDR2 is YYREEE (reference sequence). CDR3 length: 16 residues. CDR3 sequence: CASSLDGAGGGETQYF. DNA of the CDR3: TGTGCCAGCAGCTTGGACGGAGCGGGAGGGGGAGAGACCCAGTACTTC.

On this clone itself: Germline is not matched at one junction end, which may reflect a read error. The chain links TRBV7-7 to TRBJ2-2, with 9 bases fitting TRBD2. The CDR3 spans 15 residues. CDR1 and CDR2 from the germline V gene are SSHAT and FNYEAQ (reference sequence). The CDR3 loop is CASSFRGRDTGELFF. Written as DNA, the CDR3 is TGTGCTAGCAGCTTCCGCGGGAGGGACACCGGGGAGCTGTTTTTT.

The chain links TRBV19 to TRBJ2-7; TRBD1 matches 8 bases. With V trimmed by 3 bases and J by 2 bases, 6 bases remained unmatched. CDR3 length: 15 amino acids. Per germline, CDR1 LNHDA and CDR2 SQIVND (reference sequence). In nucleotides, the CDR3 is TGTGCCAGTAGTATGACAGGGGTATCGACCTACGAGCAGTACTTC. Protein product: CASSMTGVSTYEQYF.

The genes are TRBV11-3 and TRBJ2-3; D unclear. This CDR3 has 13 residues. The germline CDR1 and CDR2 sequences are SGHNT and YENEEA. V was cut by 3 bases and J by 8 bases, with 12 bases left in between. CDR3 sequence (DNA): TGTGCCAGCAGCTTTTCGAATCACGGTACGCAGTATTTT. Protein: CASSFSNHGTQYF.

V and J are TRBV5-5 and TRBJ1-5; D is unclear. The CDR3 runs 15 residues. Germline V gene data show CDR1 as SGHKS and CDR2 as YYEKEE (reference sequence). V dropped 4 bases and J dropped 5 bases, with 16 bases sitting between them. The CDR3 nucleotides read TGTGCCAGCAGCCGCAACGGTGATATTGATCAGCCCCAGCATTTT. Protein product: CASSRNGDIDQPQHF.

The table lists this clone with a count of one. The sample holds other DNA sequences that translate to the same CDR3. The V gene is TRBV19, the J gene TRBJ1-2; D remains ambiguous. This CDR3 has 14 residues. Trimming pared 3 bases from V and 4 bases from J, leaving 12 bases between. The germline CDR1 and CDR2 sequences are LNHDA and SQIVND (reference sequence). In DNA form, the CDR3 reads TGTGCCAGTAGTATCTCGGCAGGCCTCTATGGCTACACCTTC. Translating gives CASSISAGLYGYTF.

V usage is TRBV2 and J usage is TRBJ1-4; D unclear. V was trimmed by 3 bases and J by 4 bases, leaving 3 bases between them. Germline V lookup: CDR1 SNHLY, CDR2 FYNNEI. CDR3 length equals 12 residues. CDR3 loop: CASSDSNEKLFF. CDR3 coding DNA: TGTGCCAGCAGTGACAGTAATGAAAAACTGTTTTTT.

The table lists this clone with a count of one. The rearrangement links TRBV7-9 to TRBJ2-7; 12 bases align to TRBD2. The J segment lost 9 bases and the V segment lost 1 base, leaving 16 bases of the junction unmatched. This CDR3 has 18 amino acids. Germline CDR1 is SEHNR and CDR2 is FQNEAQ (reference sequence). CDR3 sequence: CASSLGLSTSGSPLGQYF. CDR3 in DNA: TGTGCCAGCAGCTTAGGTCTTTCGACTAGCGGGAGCCCTCTGGGGCAGTACTTC.

This clone was detected once. The chain employs TRBV5-1 and TRBJ2-7; 11 positions match TRBD1. CDR1 and CDR2 (germline): SGHRS, YFSETQ. Unmatched junction bases numbered 6, after V lost 4 bases and J lost 6 bases. This CDR3 has 14 amino acids. The CDR3 coding sequence is TGCGCCAGCAGCGGAGGACAGGGGGCTCCCGAGCAGTACTTC. It is translated as CASSGGQGAPEQYF.

The chain recombines TRBV28 with TRBJ2-7, with 8 bases matching TRBD2. Germline CDR1 reads MDHEN; CDR2 reads SYDVKM. The CDR3 covers 19 residues. V was clipped by 2 bases and J by 2 bases; unmatched bases: 17. CDR3 region: CASSLVGGARSAGAYEQYF. The CDR3, as DNA: TGTGCCAGCAGTTTAGTGGGGGGCGCGCGGTCAGCGGGAGCCTACGAGCAGTACTTC.

This clone has only a few counts. The V gene is TRBV6-6, the J gene TRBJ2-7; D might be TRBD1 (7 bases). Germline V lookup: CDR1 MNHNY, CDR2 SVGAGI (reference sequence). This CDR3 spans 15 amino acids. The V end lost 2 bases, the J end lost 6 bases, and 17 bases lay between the germline ends. The CDR3 reads CASSYDDRAGIEQYF. The CDR3, as DNA: TGTGCCAGCAGTTACGACGACAGGGCGGGGATCGAGCAGTACTTC.

This clone has only one observation. V and J are TRBV7-6 and TRBJ2-1; the match to TRBD2 covers 8 bases. Germline CDR1 SGHVS, CDR2 FNYEAQ. The CDR3 is 13 residues long. The V and J ends lost 4 bases and 8 bases, in that order; junction bases with no gene match: 4. The CDR3 reads CASSSGLVDEQFF. The CDR3 DNA sequence: TGTGCCAGCAGCTCGGGACTAGTCGATGAGCAGTTCTTC. Filled out from reference TRBV7-6 and TRBJ2-1, the complete variable domain reads GAGVSQSPRYKVTKRGQDVALRCDPISGHVSLYWYRQALGQGPEFLTYFNYEAQQDKSGLPNDRFSAERPEGSISTLTIQRTEQRDSAMYRCASSSGLVDEQFFGPGTRLTVL.

V usage is TRBV7-9 and J usage is TRBJ2-3; 8 bases align to TRBD2. CDR3 length: 16 residues. V trimming: 5 bases; J trimming: 2 bases; junction bases outside the gene matches: 9. The germline V gene has CDR1 SEHNR and CDR2 FQNEAQ (reference sequence). The CDR3 coding sequence is TGTGCCAGCAGCCCCCAGGAGCGGGGGCTCACAGATACGCAGTATTTT. It encodes CASSPQERGLTDTQYF.

V usage is TRBV6-5 and J usage is TRBJ1-1; D possibly corresponds to TRBD1 (6 bases). Deletions cut 0 bases from V and 1 base from J, with 9 bases between. Germline CDR1 MNHEY, CDR2 SVGAGI. The CDR3 covers 15 residues. The CDR3 DNA reads as TGTGCCAGCAGTTACTCGAACAGGGCGAACACTGAAGCTTTCTTT. As protein: CASSYSNRANTEAFF.

The chain has TRBV30 and TRBJ2-4; 7 bases line up with TRBD1. This CDR3 contains 13 residues. V lost 1 base, J lost 7 bases, and 4 bases stayed unmatched. Germline V gene data show CDR1 as GTSNPN and CDR2 as SVGIG (reference sequence). The CDR3 here is CAWSGDRDNIQYF. The DNA of the CDR3 is TGTGCCTGGAGTGGAGACAGGGACAACATTCAGTACTTC.

J is TRBJ2-7 and V is TRBV6-5, with 7 positions matching TRBD1. The ends lost 3 bases at V and 2 bases at J; junction bases unmatched: 7. CDR3 length equals 15 residues. Per the germline V gene, CDR1 is MNHEY and CDR2 is SVGAGI. CDR3 in amino acids: CASSYTGATTYEQYF. The CDR3 nucleotides are TGTGCCAGCAGTTATACAGGGGCGACAACCTACGAGCAGTACTTC.

The chain combines TRBV5-4 with TRBJ2-7; D remains unclear. The V end lost 3 bases, the J end lost 1 base, and 17 bases lay between the germline ends. Germline CDR1 and CDR2: SGHNT and YYREEE (reference sequence). CDR3 size: 16 residues. CDR3 nucleotides: TGTGCCAGCAGCTCAGGTCCTTCAGTGATTTCCTACGAGCAGTACTTC. The encoded protein is CASSSGPSVISYEQYF.

V gene TRBV4-2 combines with J gene TRBJ2-1; 8 bases fit TRBD2. The CDR3 is 16 residues long. Trimming took 3 bases from V and 2 from J; bases not matched to a gene: 6. CDR1 and CDR2 (germline): LGHNA, YNFKEQ. The CDR3 spells CASSHPYSGTYNEQFF. The DNA of the CDR3 is TGTGCCAGCAGCCACCCCTATAGCGGGACCTACAATGAGCAGTTCTTC.

The rearrangement uses TRBV9 and TRBJ1-2; D might be TRBD1 (6 bases). The CDR3 is made up of 16 amino acids. Trimming stripped 2 bases from V and 6 bases from J, with 20 bases between. Germline values: CDR1 SGDLS, CDR2 YYNGEE. The CDR3 coding sequence is TGTGCCAGCAGCGTCGGTCTGGGGGCGCGAGATAATGGCTACACCTTC. Translation: CASSVGLGARDNGYTF.

V gene TRBV20-1 combines with J gene TRBJ1-6, with 8 nucleotides matching TRBD1. The CDR3 runs to 11 residues. Trimming cost V 5 bases and J 17 bases; bases outside gene matches: 8. CDR1 and CDR2 from the germline V gene are DFQATT and SNEGSKA (reference sequence). The CDR3 DNA reads as TGCAGTGCTTCGACAGGGGAAAATTTCCACTTT. Amino acids: CSASTGENFHF.

This rearrangement joins TRBV10-2 to TRBJ2-1; 12 bases match TRBD2. V lost 8 bases and J lost 6; bases outside the gene matches: 2. The CDR3 is 13 amino acids. Germline V gives CDR1 WSHSY, CDR2 SAAADI. CDR3 DNA sequence: TGCGCCAGCGGACTAGCGGGACTCAATGAGCAGTTCTTC. This gives the protein CASGLAGLNEQFF.

The genes are TRBV6-5 and TRBJ2-5, with D possibly being TRBD2 (5 bases). The last part of the DNA fits TRBJ2-7 better; the J call may be wrong. The CDR3 consists of 13 residues. CDR1 is MNHEY and CDR2 is SVGAGI in the germline V gene. The DNA of the CDR3 is TGTGCCAGCAGACGAGGGATGAGAGGCGAGCAGTACTTC. Translating gives CASRRGMRGEQYF.

The rearrangement uses TRBV19 and TRBJ1-5; 7 nucleotides line up with TRBD1. The CDR3 runs to 16 residues. V lost 9 bases and J lost 2; bases outside the gene matches: 13. Looked up from germline, CDR1 is LNHDA and CDR2 is SQIVND (reference sequence). CDR3 sequence reads: CASSPGRGRGNQPQHF. The CDR3 region has the DNA TGTGCCAGCAGTCCCGGGAGGGGGCGCGGCAATCAGCCCCAGCATTTT.